This T cell receptor (beta chain) was obtained from a study of T cell changes during pregnancy in multiple sclerosis. This CDR3 is 15 amino acids long. Germline values: CDR1 SGHKS, CDR2 YYEKEE (reference sequence). J gave up 0 bases and V 3 bases, and 0 bases lay outside the gene matches. The protocol was immunoSEQ multiplex PCR, while the TCRdb copy is restricted to in-frame clones and leaves out a portion. The sample lists 45,000 to 70,000 clones, 80% to 95% occurring once. The TCR was taken from a female donor with multiple sclerosis, enrolled in a pregnancy study. The sequencing used CD4+ T cells from peripheral blood mononuclear cells, collected after pregnancy. V is TRBV5-5 and J is TRBJ1-6; 7 bases align to TRBD1. CDR3 DNA sequence: TGTGCCAGCAGCTGGGACAGCTCCTATAATTCACCCCTCCACTTT. It specifies CASSWDSSYNSPLHF.